This record looks at one T cell receptor (beta chain) sequence and its context. This record belongs to a study of T-cell memory formation after mild COVID-19. Per germline, CDR1 SGHVS and CDR2 FNYEAQ. The CDR3 has 15 residues. The V and J ends lost 5 bases and 4 bases respectively, with 15 bases between them. A single record per CDR3 protein comes from TCRdb applying MiXCR to the 5' RACE reads. The sample contains about 390,000 distinct CDR3 sequences, 15% to 20% of which appear only once. The clonotype was recovered from a man between 18 and 35 years old who had mild COVID-19 (a few samples of this study predate the infection). Cell type and time point are not known. This chain uses TRBV7-6 with TRBJ2-1; TRBD1 is a possible D gene (6 bases). Sequencing used PBMCs or a T cell subset sorted from them (not recorded which). CDR3 loop: CASSPNGQTYNEQFF. As DNA, the CDR3 is TGTGCCAGCAGCCCCAATGGACAGACGTACAATGAGCAGTTCTTC.